This T cell receptor beta chain emerged from a study of blood T cell repertoires in COVID-19. Study as a whole: Samples came from the United States, Italy and Spain, spanning acute and convalescent COVID-19. From T cells, B-cell-depleted T cells, or PBMCs came the material, which was cDNA or gDNA.

Original handling: Estimation of nucleated cell counts was performed using reference gene primer amplification. Assay: immunoSEQ multiplex PCR; the TCRdb copy retains only in-frame clones and omits some. Clonal size and the V and J genes are those of that table, whereas D and trimming came from the DNA. The data hold about 300,000 clones, with 85% to 90% observed a single time. The ends lost 5 bases at V and 0 bases at J; junction bases unmatched: 12. CDR3 length: 18 residues. Germline assignment: CDR1 MNHEY and CDR2 SMNVEV (reference sequence). The sample comprised PBMCs or T cells enriched from blood (not recorded which). The sequence was obtained from a woman under 30 with acute COVID-19. V and J are TRBV27 and TRBJ2-2; 7 bases are a match to TRBD1. The CDR3 spells CASSHQAGTDANTGELFF. In DNA form, the CDR3 reads TGTGCCAGCAGTCACCAGGCCGGGACAGATGCGAACACCGGGGAGCTGTTTTTT.